This TCR beta chain comes out of a study of blood T cell repertoires in COVID-19. Looking at the study overall: Nucleic acid was either cDNA or gDNA, and it came from T cells, B-cell-depleted T cells, or PBMCs.

This CDR3 has 15 residues. How the authors handled the data: Quantification of nucleated cells was approximated via reference gene primer amplification. Only in-frame clones appear in the TCRdb table, and some are missing; sequencing was by immunoSEQ multiplex PCR. Clone size and the V and J calls come from that table; the DNA yielded D and trimming. The sample holds about 270,000 clones; about 88% are singletons and the top ten take around 3%. The receptor comes from a woman aged 45 to 65 who had recovered from COVID-19. Sequencing used PBMCs or T cells enriched from blood (not recorded which). The J gene is TRBJ2-7, the V gene TRBV21-1; the D call of TRBD1 is as the table states it, not checked on the DNA. TRBV21-1 is tagged as a pseudogene. The CDR3 loop is CASSIDRGTLYEQYF. CDR3 coding DNA: TGTGCCAGCAGCATCGACAGGGGTACGCTCTACGAGCAGTACTTC.